One T cell receptor beta chain is described in this entry. Clones were read by immunoSEQ multiplex PCR, and TCRdb kept only the in-frame ones, dropping some. Among some 460,000 clones listed, 70% to 90% were seen once. The sample belongs to a study of blood T cell repertoires in COVID-19. Across the study: Donors in the United States, Italy and Spain gave samples during acute or convalescent COVID-19. PBMCs, B-cell-depleted T cells, or T cells provided the cDNA or gDNA that made up the material.

Enrolled through a virtual design, the participants were between roughly 18 and 95 years of age and came from about two dozen US areas. Clinical histories supplied by participants themselves formed the basis of cohort assignment. V lost 6 bases to trimming and J lost 2 bases; unmatched junction nucleotides: 9. Germline V gene data show CDR1 as LGHNA and CDR2 as YSLEER. CDR3 length equals 15 residues. The sequence was obtained from a woman aged 18-29 years with acute COVID-19. The sample comprised PBMCs or T cells enriched from blood (not recorded which). The J gene is TRBJ2-7, the V gene TRBV4-3; TRBD1 matches 8 bases. The CDR3 region has the DNA TGCGCCAGCAGACTTGAAAGACAGGGGCCCTACGAGCAGTACTTC. Translation: CASRLERQGPYEQYF.